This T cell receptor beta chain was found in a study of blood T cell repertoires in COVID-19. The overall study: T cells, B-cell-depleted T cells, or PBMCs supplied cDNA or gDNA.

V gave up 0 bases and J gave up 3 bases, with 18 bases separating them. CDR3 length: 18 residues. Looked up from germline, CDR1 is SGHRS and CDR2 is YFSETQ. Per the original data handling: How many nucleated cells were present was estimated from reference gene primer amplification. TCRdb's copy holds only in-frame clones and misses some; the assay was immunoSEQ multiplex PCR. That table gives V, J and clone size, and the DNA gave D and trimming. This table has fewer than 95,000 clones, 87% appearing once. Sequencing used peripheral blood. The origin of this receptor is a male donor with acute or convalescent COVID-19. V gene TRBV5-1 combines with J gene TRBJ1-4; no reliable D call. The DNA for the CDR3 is TGCGCCAGCAGCTTGGTGCAGGTTGCTCCGTATTCTAATGAAAAACTGTTTTTT. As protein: CASSLVQVAPYSNEKLFF. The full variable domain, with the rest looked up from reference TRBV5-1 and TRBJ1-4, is KAGVTQTPRYLIKTRGQQVTLSCSPISGHRSVSWYQQTPGQGLQFLFEYFSETQRNKGNFPGRFSGRQFSNSRSEMNVSTLELGDSALYLCASSLVQVAPYSNEKLFFGSGTQLSVL.